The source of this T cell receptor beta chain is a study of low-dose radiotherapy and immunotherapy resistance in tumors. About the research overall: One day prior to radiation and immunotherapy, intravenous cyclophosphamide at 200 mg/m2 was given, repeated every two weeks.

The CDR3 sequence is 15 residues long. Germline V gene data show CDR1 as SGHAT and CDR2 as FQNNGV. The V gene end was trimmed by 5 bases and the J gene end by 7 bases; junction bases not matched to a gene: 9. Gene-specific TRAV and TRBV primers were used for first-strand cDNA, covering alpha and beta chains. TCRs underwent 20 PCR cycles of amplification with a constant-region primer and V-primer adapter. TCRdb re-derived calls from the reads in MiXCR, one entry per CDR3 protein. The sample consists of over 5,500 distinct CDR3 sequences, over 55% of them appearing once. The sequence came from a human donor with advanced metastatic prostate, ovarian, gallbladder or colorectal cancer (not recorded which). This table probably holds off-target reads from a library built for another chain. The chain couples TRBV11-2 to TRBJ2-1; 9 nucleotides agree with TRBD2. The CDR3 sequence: CASSTRAGGRNEQFF. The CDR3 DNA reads TGTGCCAGCAGCACCAGGGCGGGGGGGCGAAATGAGCAGTTCTTC.